Listed below are T cell receptor beta chains from one sample, sequenced in a study of T cells expressing NK-cell markers. TCRdb reanalyzed the 5' RACE reads and collapses them to one entry per CDR3 protein, without DNA. This sample's table reports 250,000 to 300,000 distinct CDR3 sequences. The sample comprised blood T cells: a sorted CD56 or NKG2C T cell subset, CD4+ or CD8+ T cells, or bulk PBMC T cells (not recorded which). The receptors originated from a man aged 18 to 35 in good health. Each CDR3 is given with its conserved first and last residue. Fields, in order: CDR3 protein, J gene, V gene.

CDR3 protein: CASSSLGNTIYF
J gene: TRBJ1-3
V gene: TRBV7-6

CDR3 protein: CASRMGRGNQPQHF
J gene: TRBJ1-5
V gene: TRBV12-3/TRBV12-4

CDR3 protein: CASSQEGLARELFF
J gene: TRBJ2-2
V gene: TRBV4-3

CDR3 protein: CASRMSAGAYNEQFF
J gene: TRBJ2-1
V gene: TRBV6-2/TRBV6-3

CDR3 protein: CASSGHTSGNTIYF
J gene: TRBJ1-3
V gene: TRBV10-2

CDR3 protein: CASSYRTSGRLANEQFF
J gene: TRBJ2-1
V gene: TRBV6-5

CDR3 protein: CASSYFRDSSEAFF
J gene: TRBJ1-1
V gene: TRBV11-3

CDR3 protein: CSVLIRSGLQETQYF
J gene: TRBJ2-5
V gene: TRBV20-1

CDR3 protein: CASSSGTWFATNEKLFF
J gene: TRBJ1-4
V gene: TRBV12-3/TRBV12-4

CDR3 protein: CASSAVYEQFF
J gene: TRBJ2-1
V gene: TRBV5-1

CDR3 protein: CASSVLVDTEAFF
J gene: TRBJ1-1
V gene: TRBV27

CDR3 protein: CASSQTYRSTSTDTQYF
J gene: TRBJ2-3
V gene: TRBV5-1

CDR3 protein: CAWRPGGETQYF
J gene: TRBJ2-5
V gene: TRBV30

CDR3 protein: CSVGLGTSYNEQFF
J gene: TRBJ2-1
V gene: TRBV29-1

CDR3 protein: CASSQTDTGELFF
J gene: TRBJ2-2
V gene: TRBV7-8

CDR3 protein: CSARDRDRGHNQPQHF
J gene: TRBJ1-5
V gene: TRBV20-1

CDR3 protein: CASRDRPPVNEQFF
J gene: TRBJ2-1
V gene: TRBV27

CDR3 protein: CASSPIWEGGSFYNEQFF
J gene: TRBJ2-1
V gene: TRBV6-1

CDR3 protein: CASSPAPQTGTSEAFF
J gene: TRBJ1-1
V gene: TRBV9

CDR3 protein: CASSYSFIAGGSYNEQFF
J gene: TRBJ2-1
V gene: TRBV6-5

CDR3 protein: CATSSGPTGPGEAFF
J gene: TRBJ1-1
V gene: TRBV15

CDR3 protein: CATSDPTGTTLNEQFF
J gene: TRBJ2-1
V gene: TRBV24-1

CDR3 protein: CASSTTSGSSYEQFF
J gene: TRBJ2-1
V gene: TRBV5-1

CDR3 protein: CSVEGRVHTYNSPLHF
J gene: TRBJ1-6
V gene: TRBV29-1

CDR3 protein: CASSLLNQPQHF
J gene: TRBJ1-5
V gene: TRBV27

CDR3 protein: CASSLGLFGANVLTF
J gene: TRBJ2-6
V gene: TRBV7-9

CDR3 protein: CASTPGTFSNQPQHF
J gene: TRBJ1-5
V gene: TRBV12-3/TRBV12-4

CDR3 protein: CASSLAGTDNEKLFF
J gene: TRBJ1-4
V gene: TRBV5-1

CDR3 protein: CASSQEARGYNEQFF
J gene: TRBJ2-1
V gene: TRBV4-3

CDR3 protein: CASGSTDTQYF
J gene: TRBJ2-3
V gene: TRBV10-2

CDR3 protein: CASSRNRLTREETQYF
J gene: TRBJ2-5
V gene: TRBV3-1

CDR3 protein: CASSEGGNPTDTQYF
J gene: TRBJ2-3
V gene: TRBV28

CDR3 protein: CSVGYSSTEAFF
J gene: TRBJ1-1
V gene: TRBV29-1

CDR3 protein: CSVESGSASYNEQFF
J gene: TRBJ2-1
V gene: TRBV29-1

CDR3 protein: CASSPPAKTSGPSTDTQYF
J gene: TRBJ2-3
V gene: TRBV7-2

CDR3 protein: CASGTGGRYEQYF
J gene: TRBJ2-7
V gene: TRBV7-2

CDR3 protein: CASRVTSGTDNEQFF
J gene: TRBJ2-1
V gene: TRBV19

CDR3 protein: CASSRGPLGTDTQYF
J gene: TRBJ2-3
V gene: TRBV13

CDR3 protein: CASSLAGQVEWPPRDTGELFF
J gene: TRBJ2-2
V gene: TRBV7-2

CDR3 protein: CASSHTGDTQYF
J gene: TRBJ2-3
V gene: TRBV6-5

CDR3 protein: CSANPTAGRNEKLFF
J gene: TRBJ1-4
V gene: TRBV20-1

CDR3 protein: CSAKRRGLAGAQYF
J gene: TRBJ2-3
V gene: TRBV20-1

CDR3 protein: CASSLPGLAVEQYF
J gene: TRBJ2-7
V gene: TRBV12-3/TRBV12-4

CDR3 protein: CASSQDPGSQTQYF
J gene: TRBJ2-5
V gene: TRBV3-1

CDR3 protein: CSALKSTSGSYEQYF
J gene: TRBJ2-7
V gene: TRBV20-1

CDR3 protein: CASSVGGQDSYNEQFF
J gene: TRBJ2-1
V gene: TRBV9